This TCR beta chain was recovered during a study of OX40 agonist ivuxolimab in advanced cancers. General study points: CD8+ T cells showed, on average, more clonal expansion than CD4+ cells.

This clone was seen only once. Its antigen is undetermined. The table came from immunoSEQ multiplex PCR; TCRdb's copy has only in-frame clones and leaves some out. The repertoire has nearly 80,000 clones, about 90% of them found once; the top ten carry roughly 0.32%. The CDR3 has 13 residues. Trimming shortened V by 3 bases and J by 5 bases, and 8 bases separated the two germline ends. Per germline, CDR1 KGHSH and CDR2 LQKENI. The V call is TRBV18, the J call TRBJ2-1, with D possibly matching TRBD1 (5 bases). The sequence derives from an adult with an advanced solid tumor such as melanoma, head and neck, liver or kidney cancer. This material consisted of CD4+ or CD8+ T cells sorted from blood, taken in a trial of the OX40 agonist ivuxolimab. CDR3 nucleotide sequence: TGTGCCAGCTCACCGGGGCAGGACAATGAGCAGTTCTTC. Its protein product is CASSPGQDNEQFF.